The clone carrying this T cell receptor (beta chain) has a handful of counts. This entry is derived from a study of PD-1 blockade in classical Hodgkin lymphoma. Study-wide context: The study gave patients nivolumab 3 mg/kg intravenously every 2 weeks.

Assay: immunoSEQ multiplex PCR; the TCRdb copy retains only in-frame clones and omits some. The data contain almost 20,000 clones, 84% of them seen just once; the ten biggest clones take up 6.5% to 8%. Time point of the sample: cycle 4 day 1 (C4D1), after 6 weeks of nivolumab. Brentuximab vedotin exposure varied, and every patient relapsed after autologous stem cell transplantation. Investigators obtained CD8+ T cells from thawed PBMCs by magnetic negative selection. The CDR3 runs 14 residues. V lost 0 bases, J lost 7 bases, and 10 bases lay in between. Germline CDR1 and CDR2: MNHEY and SVGAGI. This receptor was obtained from a human donor with classical Hodgkin lymphoma. The chain has TRBV6-5 and TRBJ1-5; no firm D call. This material consisted of CD8+ T cells from blood, taken before the fourth cycle of nivolumab. The CDR3 bases are TGTGCCAGCAGTTACTCGATTGGAGGGCAGCCCCAGCATTTT. It codes for CASSYSIGGQPQHF.